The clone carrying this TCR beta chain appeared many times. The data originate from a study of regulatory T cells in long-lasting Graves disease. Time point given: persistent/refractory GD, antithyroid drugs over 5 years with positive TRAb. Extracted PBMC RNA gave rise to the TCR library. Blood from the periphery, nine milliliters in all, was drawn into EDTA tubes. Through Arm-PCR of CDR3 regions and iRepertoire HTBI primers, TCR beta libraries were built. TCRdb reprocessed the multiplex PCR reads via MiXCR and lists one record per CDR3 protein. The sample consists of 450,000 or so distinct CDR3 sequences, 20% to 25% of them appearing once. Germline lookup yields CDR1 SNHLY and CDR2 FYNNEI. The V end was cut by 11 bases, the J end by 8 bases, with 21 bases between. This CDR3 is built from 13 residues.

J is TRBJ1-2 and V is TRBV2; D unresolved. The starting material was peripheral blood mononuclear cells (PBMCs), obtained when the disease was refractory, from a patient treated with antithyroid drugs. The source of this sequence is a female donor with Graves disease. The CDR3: CAYVRSFSRGYTF. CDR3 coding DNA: TGTGCCTACGTCAGGTCTTTTTCGAGAGGCTACACCTTC.